The clone carrying this T cell receptor (beta chain) was recorded only once. The data originate from a study of blood T cell repertoires in COVID-19. Study in general: Some COVID-19 samples were acute and others convalescent; all came from the United States, Italy and Spain. PBMCs, B-cell-depleted T cells, or T cells were the source of the cDNA or gDNA that made up the material.

CDR1 and CDR2 from the germline V gene are SQVTM and ANQGSEA. V lost 7 bases to trimming and J lost 8 bases; unmatched junction nucleotides: 9. CDR3 length: 13 amino acids. Measured with immunoSEQ multiplex PCR; TCRdb has only the in-frame clones, and not every one. The sample records some 200,000 clones, roughly four fifths being singletons. The chain recombines TRBV29-1 with TRBJ1-4, with 8 bases matching TRBD1. This TCR was recovered from a woman aged 50 to 60 who had been exposed to COVID-19. Input material: PBMCs or T cells enriched from blood (not recorded which). The CDR3 spells CSGRTGSGEKLFF. In DNA form, the CDR3 reads TGCAGCGGCAGGACAGGGTCGGGCGAAAAACTGTTTTTT.